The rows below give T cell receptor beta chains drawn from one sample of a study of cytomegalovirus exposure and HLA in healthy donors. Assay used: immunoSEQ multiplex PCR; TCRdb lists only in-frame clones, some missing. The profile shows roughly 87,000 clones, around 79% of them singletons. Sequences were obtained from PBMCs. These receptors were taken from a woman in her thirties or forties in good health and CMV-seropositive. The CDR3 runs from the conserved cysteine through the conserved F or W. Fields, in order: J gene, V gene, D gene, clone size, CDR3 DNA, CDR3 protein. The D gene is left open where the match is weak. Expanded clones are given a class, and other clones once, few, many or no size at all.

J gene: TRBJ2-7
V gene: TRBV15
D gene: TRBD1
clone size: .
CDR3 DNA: TGTGCCACCAGCGGGACAGGGGGCGCGTACGAGCAGTACTTC
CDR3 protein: CATSGTGGAYEQYF

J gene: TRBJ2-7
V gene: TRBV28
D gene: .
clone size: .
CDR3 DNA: TGTGCCATCAGAGTGGGGGCCGAGCAGTACTTC
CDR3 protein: CAIRVGAEQYF

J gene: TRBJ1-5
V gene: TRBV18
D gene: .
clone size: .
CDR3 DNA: TGTGCCAGCTCACCCCAAAACATTCAGCCCCAGCATTTT
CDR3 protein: CASSPQNIQPQHF

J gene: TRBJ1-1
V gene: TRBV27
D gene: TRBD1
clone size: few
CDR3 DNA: TGTGCCAGCAGTTTCGGAAGACAGGGGTTTGCTGAAGCTTTCTTT
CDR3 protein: CASSFGRQGFAEAFF

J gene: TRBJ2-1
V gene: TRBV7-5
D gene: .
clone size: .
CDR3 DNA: TGTGCCAGAAGCCCTCTAGCGGGGACCAGGGATGAGCAGTTCTTC
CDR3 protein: CARSPLAGTRDEQFF

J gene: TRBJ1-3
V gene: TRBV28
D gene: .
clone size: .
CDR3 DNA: TGTGCCAGCAGTTTGTCCAGGGCTGGAAACACCATATATTTT
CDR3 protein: CASSLSRAGNTIYF

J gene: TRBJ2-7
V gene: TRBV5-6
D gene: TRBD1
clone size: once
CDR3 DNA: TGTGCCAGCAGCTTGCGTGGGACAGGGAAGGTCGAGCAGTACTTC
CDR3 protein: CASSLRGTGKVEQYF

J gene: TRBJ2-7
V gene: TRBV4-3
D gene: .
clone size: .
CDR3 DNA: TGCGCCAGCAGCCAGGCAACGGAGGTTGGGGAGCAGTACTTC
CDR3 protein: CASSQATEVGEQYF

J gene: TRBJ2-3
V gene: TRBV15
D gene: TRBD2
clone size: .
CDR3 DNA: TGTGCCACCAGCATCCGTCCCCCCAAAGCGGGGGGTGGCTTAGATACGCAGTATTTT
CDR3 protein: CATSIRPPKAGGGLDTQYF

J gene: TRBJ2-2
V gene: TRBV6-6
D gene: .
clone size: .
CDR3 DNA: TGTGCCAGCAGTTACTCTACTGAAACCGGGGAGCTGTTTTTT
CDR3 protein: CASSYSTETGELFF

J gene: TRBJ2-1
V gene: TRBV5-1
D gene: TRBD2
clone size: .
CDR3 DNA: TGCGCCAGCAGCGATGGGACTAGCGGGAGGCACAATGAGCAGTTCTTC
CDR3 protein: CASSDGTSGRHNEQFF

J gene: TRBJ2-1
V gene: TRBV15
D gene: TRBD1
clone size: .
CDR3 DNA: TGTGCCACCAGCCAGGACAGGGATTCCTACAATGAGCAGTTCTTC
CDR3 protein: CATSQDRDSYNEQFF

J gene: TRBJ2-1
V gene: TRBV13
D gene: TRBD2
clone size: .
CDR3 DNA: TGTGCCAGCAGCTCCACTAGCGGGAGTAATTGGAATGAGCAGTTCTTC
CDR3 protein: CASSSTSGSNWNEQFF